These 32 T cell receptor beta chains share one sample of origin, sequenced in a study of T cell responses to AZD1222 COVID-19 vaccine. Assay used: immunoSEQ multiplex PCR; TCRdb lists only in-frame clones, some missing. The profile shows over 150,000 clones, more than 90% of them singletons. The sample consisted of peripheral blood, taken on day 0 of AZD1222 vaccination. Every receptor here comes from an adult in good health.

The V call is TRBV27, the J call TRBJ1-5; D unresolved. CDR1 is MNHEY, CDR2 SMNVEV, per germline (reference sequence). The CDR3 loop spans 15 amino acids. Trimming stripped 5 bases from V and 3 bases from J, with 14 bases between. In DNA, the CDR3 is TGTGCCAGCAGTCCGCGGTTAGGGAACAATCAGCCCCAGCATTTT. It specifies CASSPRLGNNQPQHF.

The chain links TRBV6-5 to TRBJ1-2; D gene uncertain. Germline CDR1 is MNHEY and CDR2 is SVGAGI. The CDR3 contains 13 residues. The ends were cut back, 2 bases at V and 8 bases at J, with 12 bases in the middle. CDR3 region: CASSYAQAGGYTF. In DNA form, the CDR3 reads TGTGCCAGCAGTTACGCCCAGGCGGGCGGCTACACCTTC.

The V gene is TRBV2, the J gene TRBJ1-1; no reliable D call. Germline V gene data show CDR1 as SNHLY and CDR2 as FYNNEI. This CDR3 region has 13 residues. The V end lost 8 bases, the J end lost 1 base, and 11 bases lay between the germline ends. The DNA for the CDR3 is TGTGCCAGCGAGCTTTCAAGGAACACTGAAGCTTTCTTT. Its translation is CASELSRNTEAFF.

CDR3 in amino acids: CASSLSNSYEQYF. CDR3 in DNA: TGTGCCAGCAGCTTAAGCAACTCCTACGAGCAGTACTTC. V usage is TRBV7-2 and J usage is TRBJ2-7; no definite D call. This CDR3 is 13 amino acids long. V shed 2 bases and J shed 0 bases, with 5 bases lying between them. From germline, CDR1 is SGHTA and CDR2 FQGNSA.

The chain couples TRBV6-2 or TRBV6-3 to TRBJ1-1; D gene unclear. The CDR3 totals 12 residues. The germline V gene has CDR1 MNHEY and CDR2 SVGEGT. V shed 5 bases and J shed 3 bases, with 7 bases lying between them. CDR3 in amino acids: CASSNLYTEAFF. The DNA of the CDR3 is TGTGCCAGCAGTAACCTCTACACTGAAGCTTTCTTT.

The chain carries TRBV29-1 and TRBJ2-5; D remains unclear. The CDR3 has 14 amino acids. The germline V gene has CDR1 SQVTM and CDR2 ANQGSEA. Trimming left V 4 bases short and J 5 bases short, with 17 bases between. CDR3 amino acids: CSVVGGRSSETQYF. CDR3 in DNA: TGCAGCGTTGTTGGTGGACGGAGTTCGGAGACCCAGTACTTC. The complete variable domain, with remaining parts taken from reference TRBV29-1 and TRBJ2-5, reads SAVISQKPSRDICQRGTSLTIQCQVDSQVTMMFWYRQQPGQSLTLIATANQGSEATYESGFVIDKFPISRPNLTFSTLTVSNMSPEDSSIYLCSVVGGRSSETQYFGPGTRLLVL.

The chain links TRBV19 to TRBJ2-2; the match to TRBD2 covers 7 bases. The germline gives CDR1 LNHDA, CDR2 SQIVND (reference sequence). After removal of 6 bases from V and 4 bases from J, the junction contained 8 bases not matched to a gene. The CDR3 sequence is 15 residues long. This CDR3 is CASSPLGGSTGELFF. In DNA, the CDR3 is TGTGCCAGTAGCCCGTTGGGGGGGAGCACCGGGGAGCTGTTTTTT.

The V call is TRBV7-3, the J call TRBJ2-1; tentatively, D is TRBD1 or TRBD2 (6 bases each). This CDR3 region has 19 residues. V lost 5 bases and J lost 7, with 30 bases in between. Germline CDR1 reads SGHTA; CDR2 reads FQGTGA. The CDR3 coding sequence is TGTGCCAGCAGCGCCCTTCATAGAAAAGAAGGGGGGTATCAAAATGAGCAGTTCTTC. Translation gives CASSALHRKEGGYQNEQFF.

This clone was observed a single time. This chain joins TRBV30 and TRBJ2-7, with a possible D match to TRBD2 (5 bases). Germline loops: CDR1 GTSNPN, CDR2 SVGIG (reference sequence). Between the trimmed V and J ends, which lost 0 bases and 2 bases, there was a span of 8 bases. The CDR3 length is 13 residues. CDR3 in amino acids: CAWSVGGAYEQYF. The CDR3 nucleotides are TGTGCCTGGAGTGTAGGAGGAGCCTACGAGCAGTACTTC.

The chain links TRBV18 to TRBJ1-3; D is perhaps TRBD1 (6 bases). Trimming pared 6 bases from V and 3 bases from J, leaving 15 bases between. This CDR3 is 15 amino acids long. Germline V gene lookup returns CDR1 KGHSH and CDR2 LQKENI. The CDR3 sequence: CASSGTQGFGNTIYF. DNA of the CDR3: TGTGCCAGCTCTGGAACACAGGGCTTTGGAAACACCATATATTTT.

V and J are TRBV15 and TRBJ2-1; D tentatively reads TRBD1 or TRBD2 (5 bases each). Trimming pared 0 bases from V and 0 bases from J, leaving 12 bases between. Germline assignment: CDR1 LNHNV and CDR2 YYDKDF (reference sequence). The CDR3 consists of 17 residues. DNA for the CDR3: TGTGCCACCAGCAGAGAAGACAGTGGGAGCTCCTACAATGAGCAGTTCTTC. Protein product: CATSREDSGSSYNEQFF.

This sequence joins TRBV19 and TRBJ1-6; D gene unclear. V dropped 5 bases and J dropped 14 bases, with 10 bases sitting between them. The CDR3 contains 11 residues. CDR1 is LNHDA, CDR2 SQIVND, per germline (reference sequence). The CDR3 region is CASSSSVTLHF. The CDR3 DNA is TGTGCCAGTAGTTCGTCCGTCACCCTCCACTTT. The complete variable domain, with remaining parts taken from reference TRBV19 and TRBJ1-6, reads DGGITQSPKYLFRKEGQNVTLSCEQNLNHDAMYWYRQDPGQGLRLIYYSQIVNDFQKGDIAEGYSVSREKKESFPLTVTSAQKNPTAFYLCASSSSVTLHFGNGTRLTVT.

The chain uses TRBV7-2 and TRBJ1-1; 9 nucleotides align to TRBD1. Trimming removed 4 bases from V and 4 bases from J; junction bases left unmatched: 4. Germline V gene sequence: CDR1 SGHTA, CDR2 FQGNSA. The CDR3 runs 14 residues. The CDR3 DNA reads as TGTGCCAGCAGCTCACAGGGGGCAGGCACTGAAGCTTTCTTT. Translated: CASSSQGAGTEAFF. Full variable domain (outside the CDR3, taken from reference TRBV7-2 and TRBJ1-1): GAGVSQSPSNKVTEKGKDVELRCDPISGHTALYWYRQSLGQGLEFLIYFQGNSAPDKSGLPSDRFSAERTGGSVSTLTIQRTQQEDSAVYLCASSSQGAGTEAFFGQGTRLTVV.

V and J are TRBV9 and TRBJ1-1; 10 bases line up with TRBD1. V was pared by 0 bases and J by 3 bases, with 2 bases of the junction left unmatched. CDR1 and CDR2 from the germline V gene are SGDLS and YYNGEE. This CDR3 contains 15 residues. CDR3 amino acids: CASSVVGTGDTEAFF. The CDR3 nucleotides are TGTGCCAGCAGCGTAGTAGGGACAGGGGACACTGAAGCTTTCTTT.

This clone was observed a single time. The chain couples TRBV7-2 to TRBJ1-2; D is uncertain. CDR1 is SGHTA and CDR2 is FQGNSA in the germline V gene. The germline V and J ends were trimmed by 5 bases and 7 bases, with 11 bases remaining between them. This CDR3 comprises 12 residues. CDR3 DNA: TGTGCCAGCAGCCCCCAGGATTTTGGCTACACCTTC. Its protein product is CASSPQDFGYTF.

The chain combines TRBV5-6 with TRBJ2-1, with 10 bases lining up with TRBD2. The ends lost 5 bases at V and 9 bases at J; junction bases unmatched: 8. Germline assignment: CDR1 SGHDT and CDR2 YYEEEE. The CDR3 is 14 amino acids. CDR3 region: CASREGLAMGEQFF. CDR3 bases: TGTGCCAGCAGAGAGGGACTAGCGATGGGTGAGCAGTTCTTC.

The chain recombines TRBV9 with TRBJ2-7; 8 bases align to TRBD1. Germline values: CDR1 SGDLS, CDR2 YYNGEE. This CDR3 spans 15 amino acids. V trimming: 4 bases; J trimming: 3 bases; junction bases outside the gene matches: 9. CDR3 in DNA: TGTGCCAGCAGCTTCCAGCCAGGGGGCAGCTACGAGCAGTACTTC. Translating gives CASSFQPGGSYEQYF. Full variable domain (missing parts from reference TRBV9 and TRBJ2-7): DSGVTQTPKHLITATGQRVTLRCSPRSGDLSVYWYQQSLDQGLQFLIQYYNGEERAKGNILERFSAQQFPDLHSELNLSSLELGDSALYFCASSFQPGGSYEQYFGPGTRLTVT.

The rearrangement uses TRBV7-9 and TRBJ1-1; no firm D call. V dropped 4 bases and J dropped 5 bases, with 5 bases sitting between them. The CDR3 runs 11 residues. Germline assignment: CDR1 SEHNR and CDR2 FQNEAQ (reference sequence). The CDR3 loop is CASSSGTEAFF. The CDR3 nucleotides are TGTGCCAGCAGCTCGGGTACTGAAGCTTTCTTT.

The J gene is TRBJ2-1, the V gene TRBV14, with 10 positions matching TRBD1. V shed 1 base and J 4 bases; nucleotides not matched to a gene: 7. From germline, CDR1 is SGHDN and CDR2 FVKESK. This CDR3 is built from 17 residues. The CDR3 loop is CASSQADRGRFYNEQFF. In DNA, the CDR3 is TGTGCCAGCAGCCAAGCGGACAGGGGGAGGTTTTACAATGAGCAGTTCTTC.

The chain couples TRBV5-4 to TRBJ1-2; 9 bases map to TRBD1. Germline loops: CDR1 SGHNT, CDR2 YYREEE (reference sequence). Trimming cost V 3 bases and J 8 bases; bases outside gene matches: 8. CDR3 size: 14 residues. The CDR3 sequence is CASSSPGQGRGYTF. The DNA of the CDR3 is TGTGCCAGCAGCTCGCCGGGACAGGGTAGGGGCTACACCTTC.

The genes are TRBV9 and TRBJ1-1; D possibly corresponds to TRBD1 (5 bases). The germline V and J ends were trimmed by 8 bases and 5 bases, with 16 bases remaining between them. Germline loops: CDR1 SGDLS, CDR2 YYNGEE. The CDR3 has 13 amino acids. This chain's CDR3 is CASSTGRETEAFF. The CDR3 DNA follows: TGTGCCAGTAGCACAGGTCGGGAGACTGAAGCTTTCTTT.

The chain recombines TRBV4-3 with TRBJ2-1; D tentatively reads TRBD1 or TRBD2 (5 bases each). The CDR3 length is 15 residues. Germline CDR1 is LGHNA and CDR2 is YSLEER. Trimming took off 5 bases at V and 4 bases at J, with 15 bases between the two ends. DNA for the CDR3: TGCGCCAGCAGCTTATCCGGGGCAGTATACAATGAGCAGTTCTTC. Its protein is CASSLSGAVYNEQFF.

The sample holds a few counts of this clone. The rearrangement uses TRBV10-1 and TRBJ2-2, with D maybe TRBD1 (5 bases). The germline V gene encodes CDR1 WNHNN and CDR2 SYGVQD (reference sequence). Trimming took 2 bases from V and 7 from J, leaving 14 bases between them. This CDR3 is 15 amino acids long. Written as DNA, the CDR3 is TGCGCCAGCAGTGAGCACAGGAAAGTGAACGGGGAGCTGTTTTTT. This sequence encodes CASSEHRKVNGELFF.

The V call is TRBV27, the J call TRBJ1-1, with TRBD1 matching 7 bases. There are 13 residues in the CDR3. Trimming took 5 bases from V and 7 from J; bases not matched to a gene: 7. Germline V lookup: CDR1 MNHEY, CDR2 SMNVEV (reference sequence). The DNA of the CDR3 is TGTGCCAGCAGTCTTATCCGGGACAGTGAAGCTTTCTTT. Translated: CASSLIRDSEAFF.

This chain joins TRBV7-2 and TRBJ2-5, with D unclear. CDR1 and CDR2 from the germline V gene are SGHTA and FQGNSA. The CDR3 totals 15 residues. V lost 1 base and J lost 5, with 14 bases in between. The CDR3, as DNA: TGTGCCAGCAGCTTAGTCCCGCGCGGCGCGGAGACCCAGTACTTC. Its translation is CASSLVPRGAETQYF.

As concerns this clone: A junction end diverges from the germline sequence, so it may reflect a read error. The chain employs TRBV7-2 and TRBJ2-3; 12 bases are shared with TRBD2. The CDR3 covers 14 residues. Germline V gives CDR1 SGHTA, CDR2 FQGNSA. In nucleotides, the CDR3 is TGTGCCAGCAGCTTACCGCTTACTAGCGGGAGGCAGATTTTT. Translation: CASSLPLTSGRQIF.

The J gene is TRBJ1-1, the V gene TRBV19, with a possible D match to TRBD1 (5 bases). Germline CDR1 LNHDA, CDR2 SQIVND (reference sequence). With 6 bases removed from V and 0 bases from J, the gap between germline ends came to 17 bases. This CDR3 contains 16 residues. CDR3 bases: TGTGCCAGTAGCACCGGGCCGCGAGGGGTGAACACTGAAGCTTTCTTT. This translates into CASSTGPRGVNTEAFF.

This sequence joins TRBV6-5 and TRBJ2-5, with 7 bases fitting TRBD1. The ends lost 6 bases at V and 2 bases at J; junction bases unmatched: 6. The CDR3 is made up of 14 amino acids. Germline CDR1 and CDR2: MNHEY and SVGAGI. In DNA form, the CDR3 reads TGTGCCAGCAGACTCGGGACAGCTCAAGAGACCCAGTACTTC. Translated, it gives CASRLGTAQETQYF.

V and J are TRBV7-2 and TRBJ1-1, with 7 bases fitting TRBD1. Per the germline V gene, CDR1 is SGHTA and CDR2 is FQGNSA. V shed 1 base, J shed 9 bases, and the junction held 5 bases outside the gene matches. CDR3 length: 13 amino acids. In nucleotides, the CDR3 is TGTGCCAGCAGCTTAGTAGAGACAGGGAAAGCTTTCTTT. Protein sequence: CASSLVETGKAFF.

The J gene is TRBJ1-1, the V gene TRBV5-5; D gene uncertain. The CDR3 runs to 14 residues. Germline CDR1 is SGHKS and CDR2 is YYEKEE (reference sequence). V lost 0 bases, J lost 3 bases, and 9 bases lay in between. CDR3 in amino acids: CASSLEAVHTEAFF. The CDR3 region has the DNA TGTGCCAGCAGCTTGGAAGCAGTACACACTGAAGCTTTCTTT.

The chain is built from TRBV2 and TRBJ2-1; D may be TRBD1 (6 bases). Germline V CDR1 and CDR2: SNHLY, FYNNEI. Deletions cut 5 bases from V and 3 bases from J, with 14 bases between. This CDR3 contains 15 residues. Here the CDR3 reads CASSPPGVLYNEQFF. The CDR3 nucleotides read TGTGCCAGCAGTCCCCCAGGGGTCCTCTACAATGAGCAGTTCTTC.

This chain uses TRBV6-5 with TRBJ1-1; 7 bases are shared with TRBD1. V was pared by 5 bases and J by 1 base, with 4 bases of the junction left unmatched. The CDR3 contains 14 residues. CDR1 MNHEY and CDR2 SVGAGI come from the germline V gene. The CDR3: CASSPGQANTEAFF. The CDR3 bases are TGTGCCAGCAGTCCCGGACAGGCGAACACTGAAGCTTTCTTT.